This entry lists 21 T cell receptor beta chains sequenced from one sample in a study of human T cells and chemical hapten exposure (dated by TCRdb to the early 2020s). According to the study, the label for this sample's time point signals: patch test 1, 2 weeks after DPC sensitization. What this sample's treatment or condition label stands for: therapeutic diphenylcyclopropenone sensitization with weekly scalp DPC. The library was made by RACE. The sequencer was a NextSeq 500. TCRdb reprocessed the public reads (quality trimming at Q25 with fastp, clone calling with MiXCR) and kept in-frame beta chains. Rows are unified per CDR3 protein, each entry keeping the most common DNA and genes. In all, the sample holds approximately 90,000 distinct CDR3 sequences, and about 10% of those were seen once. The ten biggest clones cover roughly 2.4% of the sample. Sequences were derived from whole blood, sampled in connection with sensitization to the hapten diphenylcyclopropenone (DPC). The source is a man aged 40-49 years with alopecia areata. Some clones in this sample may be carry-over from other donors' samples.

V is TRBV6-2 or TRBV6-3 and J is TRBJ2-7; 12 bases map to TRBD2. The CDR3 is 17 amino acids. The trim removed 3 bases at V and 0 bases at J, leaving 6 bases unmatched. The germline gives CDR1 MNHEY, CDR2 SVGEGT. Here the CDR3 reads CASSYSTSGRTSYEQYF. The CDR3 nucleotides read TGTGCCAGCAGTTATTCTACTAGCGGGAGGACCTCCTACGAGCAGTACTTC.

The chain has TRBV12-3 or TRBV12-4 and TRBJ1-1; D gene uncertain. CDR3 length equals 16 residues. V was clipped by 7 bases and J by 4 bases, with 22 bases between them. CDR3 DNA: TGTGCCAGCACTCCTAGGGCGAATTGGGTCAGCACTGAAGCTTTCTTT. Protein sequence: CASTPRANWVSTEAFF.

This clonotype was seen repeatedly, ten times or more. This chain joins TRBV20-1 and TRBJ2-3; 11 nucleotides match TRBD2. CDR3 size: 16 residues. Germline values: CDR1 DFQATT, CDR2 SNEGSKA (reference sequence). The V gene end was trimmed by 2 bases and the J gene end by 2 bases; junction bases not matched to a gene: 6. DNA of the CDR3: TGCAGTGCTAGAAGAAGTAGCGGGGGGGACACAGATACGCAGTATTTT. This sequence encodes CSARRSSGGDTDTQYF.

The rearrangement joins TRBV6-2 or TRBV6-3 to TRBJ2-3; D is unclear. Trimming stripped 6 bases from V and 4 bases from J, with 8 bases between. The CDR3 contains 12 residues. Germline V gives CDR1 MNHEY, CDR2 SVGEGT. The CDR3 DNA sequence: TGTGCCAGCAGGGTAACGTCAGATACGCAGTATTTT. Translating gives CASRVTSDTQYF.

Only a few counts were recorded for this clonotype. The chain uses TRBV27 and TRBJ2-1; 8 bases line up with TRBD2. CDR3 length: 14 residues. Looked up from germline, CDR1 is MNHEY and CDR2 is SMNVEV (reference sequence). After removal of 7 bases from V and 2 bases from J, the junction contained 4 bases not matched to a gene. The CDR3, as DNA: TGTGCCAGCATAGGCGGGGGGACCTACAATGAGCAGTTCTTC. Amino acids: CASIGGGTYNEQFF.

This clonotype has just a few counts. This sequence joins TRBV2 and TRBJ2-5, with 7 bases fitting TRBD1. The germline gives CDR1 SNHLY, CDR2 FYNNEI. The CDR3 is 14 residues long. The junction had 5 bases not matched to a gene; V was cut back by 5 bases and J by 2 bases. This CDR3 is CASSPGQVQETQYF. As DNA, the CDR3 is TGTGCCAGCAGTCCTGGACAGGTGCAAGAGACCCAGTACTTC.

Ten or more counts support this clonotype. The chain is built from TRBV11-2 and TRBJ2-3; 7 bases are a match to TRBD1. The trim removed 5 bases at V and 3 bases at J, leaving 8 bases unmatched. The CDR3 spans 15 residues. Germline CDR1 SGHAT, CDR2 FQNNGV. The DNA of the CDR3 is TGTGCCAGCAGCGAGAAGACAGGGTCGACAGATACGCAGTATTTT. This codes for CASSEKTGSTDTQYF.

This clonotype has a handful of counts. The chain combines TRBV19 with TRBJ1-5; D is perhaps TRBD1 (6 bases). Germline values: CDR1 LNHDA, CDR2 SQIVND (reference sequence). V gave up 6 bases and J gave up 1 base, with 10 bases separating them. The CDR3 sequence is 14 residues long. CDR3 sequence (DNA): TGTGCCAGTAGCTACAGGGAGAGCAATCAGCCCCAGCATTTT. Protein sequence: CASSYRESNQPQHF.

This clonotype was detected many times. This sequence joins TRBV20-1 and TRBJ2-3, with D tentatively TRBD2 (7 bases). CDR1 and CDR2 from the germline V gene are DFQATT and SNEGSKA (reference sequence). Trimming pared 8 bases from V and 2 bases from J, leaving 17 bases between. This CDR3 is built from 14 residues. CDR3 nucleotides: TGCAGTTTCTTCGGGGGGCTAAACACAGATACGCAGTATTTT. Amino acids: CSFFGGLNTDTQYF.

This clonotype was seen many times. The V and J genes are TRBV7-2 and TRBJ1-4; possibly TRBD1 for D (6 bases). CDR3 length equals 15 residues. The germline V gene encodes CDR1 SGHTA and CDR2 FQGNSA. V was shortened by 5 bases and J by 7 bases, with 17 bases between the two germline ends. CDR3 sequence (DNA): TGTGCCAGCAGCCCTAACAAGGGGGGTATTGAAAAACTGTTTTTT. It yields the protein CASSPNKGGIEKLFF.

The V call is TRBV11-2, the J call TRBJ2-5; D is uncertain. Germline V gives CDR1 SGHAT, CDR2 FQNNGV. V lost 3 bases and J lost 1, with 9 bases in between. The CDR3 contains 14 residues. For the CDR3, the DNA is TGTGCCAGCAGCTTCCGTACAATCCAAGAGACCCAGTACTTC. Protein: CASSFRTIQETQYF.

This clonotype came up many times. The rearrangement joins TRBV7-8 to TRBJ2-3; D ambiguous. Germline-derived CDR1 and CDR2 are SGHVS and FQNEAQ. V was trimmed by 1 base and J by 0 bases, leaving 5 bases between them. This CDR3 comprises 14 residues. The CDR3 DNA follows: TGTGCCAGCAGCTTAGAGGCTAGCACAGATACGCAGTATTTT. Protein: CASSLEASTDTQYF.

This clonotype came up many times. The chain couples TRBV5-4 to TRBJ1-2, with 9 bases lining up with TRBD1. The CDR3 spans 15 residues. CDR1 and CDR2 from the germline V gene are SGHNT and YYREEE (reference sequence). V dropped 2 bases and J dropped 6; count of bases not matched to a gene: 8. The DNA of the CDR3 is TGTGCCAGCAGCTTACAGGGGGCTAGGGTCCATGGCTACACCTTC. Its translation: CASSLQGARVHGYTF.

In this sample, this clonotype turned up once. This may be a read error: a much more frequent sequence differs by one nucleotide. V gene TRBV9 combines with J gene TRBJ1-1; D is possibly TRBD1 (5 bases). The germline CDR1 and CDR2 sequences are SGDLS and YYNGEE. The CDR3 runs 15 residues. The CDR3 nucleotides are TGTGCCGGCAGCGTAATCCCGGGGGGAGGCACTGAAGCTTTCTTT. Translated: CAGSVIPGGGTEAFF. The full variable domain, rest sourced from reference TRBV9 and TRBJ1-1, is DSGVTQTPKHLITATGQRVTLRCSPRSGDLSVYWYQQSLDQGLQFLIQYYNGEERAKGNILERFSAQQFPDLHSELNLSSLELGDSALYFCAGSVIPGGGTEAFFGQGTRLTVV.

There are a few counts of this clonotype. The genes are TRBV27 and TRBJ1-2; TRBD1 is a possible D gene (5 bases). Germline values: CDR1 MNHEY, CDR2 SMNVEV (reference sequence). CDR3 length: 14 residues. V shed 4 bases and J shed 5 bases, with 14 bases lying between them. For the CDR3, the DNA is TGTGCCAGCAGTTCCTGGCGGGGGACGTATGGCTACACCTTC. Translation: CASSSWRGTYGYTF.

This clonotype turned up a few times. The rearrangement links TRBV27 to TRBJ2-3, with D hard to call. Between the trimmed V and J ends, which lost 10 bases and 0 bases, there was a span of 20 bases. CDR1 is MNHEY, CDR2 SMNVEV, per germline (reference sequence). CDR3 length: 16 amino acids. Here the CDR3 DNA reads TGTGCCACCCGCGCCGGCCAGCGAACTAGCACAGATACGCAGTATTTT. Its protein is CATRAGQRTSTDTQYF.

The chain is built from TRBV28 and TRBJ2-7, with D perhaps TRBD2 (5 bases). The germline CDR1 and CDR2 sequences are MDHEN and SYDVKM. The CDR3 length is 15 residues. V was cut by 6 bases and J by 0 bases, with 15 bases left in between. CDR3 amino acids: CASSLPLGSSYEQYF. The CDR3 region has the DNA TGTGCCAGCAGCCTACCATTGGGGAGCTCCTACGAGCAGTACTTC.

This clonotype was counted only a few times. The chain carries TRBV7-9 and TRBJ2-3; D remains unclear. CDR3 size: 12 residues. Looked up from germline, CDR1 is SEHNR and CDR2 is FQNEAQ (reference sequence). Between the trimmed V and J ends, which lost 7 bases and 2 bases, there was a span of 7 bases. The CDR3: CASIANTDTQYF. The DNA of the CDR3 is TGTGCCAGCATAGCAAACACAGATACGCAGTATTTT.

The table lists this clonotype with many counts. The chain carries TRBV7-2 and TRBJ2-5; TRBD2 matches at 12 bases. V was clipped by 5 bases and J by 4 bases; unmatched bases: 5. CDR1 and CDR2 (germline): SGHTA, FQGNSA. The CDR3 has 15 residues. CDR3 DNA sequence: TGTGCCAGCAGCGAACTAGCGGGAGGTGGAGAGACCCAGTACTTC. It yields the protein CASSELAGGGETQYF.

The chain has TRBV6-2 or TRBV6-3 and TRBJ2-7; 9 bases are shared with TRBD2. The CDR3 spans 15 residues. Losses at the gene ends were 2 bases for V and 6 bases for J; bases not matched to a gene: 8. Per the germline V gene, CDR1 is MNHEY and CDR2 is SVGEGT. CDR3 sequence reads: CASSYLAGSRGEQYF. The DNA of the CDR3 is TGTGCCAGCAGTTACCTAGCGGGAAGTCGGGGCGAGCAGTACTTC.

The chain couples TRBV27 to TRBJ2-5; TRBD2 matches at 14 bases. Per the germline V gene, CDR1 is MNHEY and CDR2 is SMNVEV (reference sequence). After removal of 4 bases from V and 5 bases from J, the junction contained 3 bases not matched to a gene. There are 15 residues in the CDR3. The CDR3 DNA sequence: TGTGCCAGCAGTTGGACTAGCGGGAGGCGTGAGACCCAGTACTTC. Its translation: CASSWTSGRRETQYF.